This TCR beta chain derives from a study of blood T cell repertoires in COVID-19. Study-level information: The United States, Italy and Spain provided the acute and convalescent COVID-19 samples. T cells, B-cell-depleted T cells, or PBMCs supplied cDNA or gDNA.

Per the study methods: The assay estimated nucleated cells by amplifying reference gene primers. Repertoires were generated with immunoSEQ multiplex PCR, while TCRdb's copy carries only in-frame clones and drops some. That table supplies the V and J calls and clone size; D and trimming were determined from the DNA. Altogether fewer than 250,000 clones are present, about four fifths being singletons, with the ten largest covering roughly 4%. This CDR3 is built from 15 residues. Germline V CDR1 and CDR2: MNHEY, SVGAGI. Germline trimming cut 4 bases from V and 1 base from J; bases unmatched to any gene: 3.

This clonotype originated in a man aged 50 to 60 with acute or convalescent COVID-19. The chain couples TRBV6-5 to TRBJ2-4; TRBD2 agrees at 8 bases. Sequencing was carried out using peripheral blood. The CDR3 sequence is CASSSPGGAKNIQYF. The CDR3 DNA follows: TGTGCCAGCAGTTCTCCGGGGGGGGCCAAAAACATTCAGTACTTC.